Each of the 8 T cell receptor beta chains below was sequenced from the same sample in a study of CD8 T cells in Susac syndrome. About 0.5 to 1 ug RNA was reverse transcribed with random hexamers. TCRdb used MiXCR to reprocess the immunoSEQ multiplex PCR reads, holding one entry per CDR3 protein. The sample lists about 110,000 distinct CDR3 sequences, 96% seen once, with just over 0.095% in the top ten. Sample: CD4+ T cells from PBMCs. The receptors were gathered from a human donor in good health.

This chain uses TRBV6-2 or TRBV6-3 with TRBJ2-1; D is unclear. The CDR3 spans 12 residues. CDR1 and CDR2 from the germline V gene are MNHEY and SVGEGT. The V end lost 4 bases, the J end lost 8 bases, and 9 bases lay between the germline ends. CDR3 sequence: CASSSLSYEQFF. The CDR3 DNA reads as TGTGCCAGCAGTTCCCTCTCCTATGAGCAGTTCTTC.

The chain combines TRBV24-1 with TRBJ2-7, with 11 bases matching TRBD1. V was pared by 9 bases and J by 7 bases, with 7 bases of the junction left unmatched. CDR1 and CDR2 from the germline V gene are KGHDR and SFDVKD. The CDR3 totals 13 residues. The CDR3 DNA reads as TGTGCCACCCTCGGACAGGGGGCGTGGGAGCAGTACTTC. Encoded protein: CATLGQGAWEQYF.

The genes are TRBV3-1 and TRBJ2-7; D gene ambiguous. The CDR3 is 13 amino acids. V lost 1 base and J 2 bases, leaving 6 bases between the germline ends. Germline CDR1 reads LGHDT; CDR2 reads YNNKEL (reference sequence). The CDR3, as DNA: TGTGCCAGCAGCCAAGCGGCAACCTACGAGCAGTACTTC. This translates into CASSQAATYEQYF.

This clonotype was detected once. The chain links TRBV7-9 to TRBJ2-7; 8 bases are shared with TRBD1. The CDR3 contains 14 residues. Unmatched junction bases numbered 7, after V lost 6 bases and J lost 3 bases. The germline V gene encodes CDR1 SEHNR and CDR2 FQNEAQ (reference sequence). CDR3 bases: TGTGCCAGCAGTAGGGCAGGGGGCATCTACGAGCAGTACTTC. It codes for CASSRAGGIYEQYF.

The chain employs TRBV2 and TRBJ2-6; 11 bases map to TRBD1. V shed 5 bases and J 1 base; nucleotides not matched to a gene: 4. This CDR3 has 17 residues. Germline CDR1 and CDR2: SNHLY and FYNNEI. As DNA, the CDR3 is TGTGCCAGCAGTATGGGGACAGGGGGTTCTGGGGCCAACGTCCTGACTTTC. This gives the protein CASSMGTGGSGANVLTF.

The rearrangement uses TRBV12-3 or TRBV12-4 and TRBJ1-5; D is unresolved. The V end was cut by 3 bases, the J end by 2 bases, with 14 bases between. The CDR3 is 16 amino acids. CDR3 protein: CASSFGRKSGNQPQHF. In DNA form, the CDR3 reads TGTGCCAGCAGTTTCGGTCGAAAATCGGGCAATCAGCCCCAGCATTTT.

The rearrangement links TRBV29-1 to TRBJ2-5, with D perhaps matching TRBD1 (5 bases). The CDR3 consists of 14 residues. The germline CDR1 and CDR2 sequences are SQVTM and ANQGSEA. The V end was cut by 5 bases, the J end by 2 bases, with 15 bases between. CDR3 region: CSVSNWGAQETQYF. The CDR3 bases are TGCAGCGTTTCCAACTGGGGCGCGCAAGAGACCCAGTACTTC. The entire variable domain, with the rest obtained from reference TRBV29-1 and TRBJ2-5, is as follows: SAVISQKPSRDICQRGTSLTIQCQVDSQVTMMFWYRQQPGQSLTLIATANQGSEATYESGFVIDKFPISRPNLTFSTLTVSNMSPEDSSIYLCSVSNWGAQETQYFGPGTRLLVL.

The chain recombines TRBV9 with TRBJ1-2; a possible D gene is TRBD1 (5 bases). Looked up from germline, CDR1 is SGDLS and CDR2 is YYNGEE. V was trimmed by 0 bases and J by 8 bases, leaving 20 bases between them. There are 16 residues in the CDR3. The CDR3: CASSVVPGGGIDGYTF. The CDR3 bases are TGTGCCAGCAGCGTAGTCCCCGGGGGGGGTATCGACGGCTACACCTTC.